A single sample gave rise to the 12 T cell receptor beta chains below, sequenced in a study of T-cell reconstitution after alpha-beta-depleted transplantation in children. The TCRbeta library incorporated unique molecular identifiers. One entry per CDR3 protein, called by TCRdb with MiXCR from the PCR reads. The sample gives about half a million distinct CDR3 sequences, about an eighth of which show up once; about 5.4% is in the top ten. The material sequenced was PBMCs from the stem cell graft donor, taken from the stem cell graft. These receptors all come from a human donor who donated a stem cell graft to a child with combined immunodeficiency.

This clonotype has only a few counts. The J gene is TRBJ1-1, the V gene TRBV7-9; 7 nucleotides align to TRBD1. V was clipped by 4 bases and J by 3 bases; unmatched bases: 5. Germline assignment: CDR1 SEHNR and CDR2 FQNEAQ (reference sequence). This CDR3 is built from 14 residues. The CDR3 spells CASSSAQGDTEAFF. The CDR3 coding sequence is TGTGCCAGCAGCTCGGCCCAGGGGGACACTGAAGCTTTCTTT.

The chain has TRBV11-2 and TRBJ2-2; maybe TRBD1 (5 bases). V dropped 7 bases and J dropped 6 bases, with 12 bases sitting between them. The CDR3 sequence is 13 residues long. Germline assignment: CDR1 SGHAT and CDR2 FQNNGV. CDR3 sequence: CASTLGVPGELFF. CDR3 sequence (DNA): TGTGCCAGCACTCTAGGGGTACCCGGGGAGCTGTTTTTT.

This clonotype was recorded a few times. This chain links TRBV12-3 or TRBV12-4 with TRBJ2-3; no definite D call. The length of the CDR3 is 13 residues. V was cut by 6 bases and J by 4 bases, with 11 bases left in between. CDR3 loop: CASRPDPPDTQYF. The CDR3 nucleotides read TGTGCCAGCAGGCCCGACCCGCCAGATACGCAGTATTTT.

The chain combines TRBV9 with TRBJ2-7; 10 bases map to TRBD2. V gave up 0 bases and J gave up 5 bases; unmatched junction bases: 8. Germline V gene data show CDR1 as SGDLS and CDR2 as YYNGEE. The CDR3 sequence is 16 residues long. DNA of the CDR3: TGTGCCAGCAGCGTAGAGCCTAGCGGGGGACCCCACGAGCAGTACTTC. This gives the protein CASSVEPSGGPHEQYF.

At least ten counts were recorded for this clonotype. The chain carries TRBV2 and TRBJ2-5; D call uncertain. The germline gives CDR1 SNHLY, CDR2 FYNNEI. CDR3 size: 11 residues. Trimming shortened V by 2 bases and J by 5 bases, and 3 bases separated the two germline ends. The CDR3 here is CASSELETQYF. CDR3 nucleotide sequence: TGTGCCAGCAGTGAATTGGAGACCCAGTACTTC.

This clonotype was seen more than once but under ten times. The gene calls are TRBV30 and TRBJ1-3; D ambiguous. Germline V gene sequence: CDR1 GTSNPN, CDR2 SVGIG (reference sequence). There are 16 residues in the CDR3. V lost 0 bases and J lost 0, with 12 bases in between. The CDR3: CAWSVTDGVSGNTIYF. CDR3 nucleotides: TGTGCCTGGAGTGTAACCGACGGTGTCTCTGGAAACACCATATATTTT.

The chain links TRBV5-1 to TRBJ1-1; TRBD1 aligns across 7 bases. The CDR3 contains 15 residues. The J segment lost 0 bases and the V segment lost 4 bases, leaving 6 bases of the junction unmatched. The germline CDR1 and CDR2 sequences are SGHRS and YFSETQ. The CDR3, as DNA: TGCGCCAGCAGCACTCCGGGACAGATGAACACTGAAGCTTTCTTT. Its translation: CASSTPGQMNTEAFF.

CDR3 protein: CSAPNGGQGTNNEQFF. The CDR3 nucleotides read TGCAGTGCCCCTAACGGGGGACAAGGGACTAACAATGAGCAGTTCTTC. This rearrangement joins TRBV20-1 to TRBJ2-1, with a weak D call TRBD2 (7 bases). The CDR3 spans 16 residues. Trimming removed 6 bases from V and 5 bases from J, with 23 bases in between. The germline V gene has CDR1 DFQATT and CDR2 SNEGSKA (reference sequence).

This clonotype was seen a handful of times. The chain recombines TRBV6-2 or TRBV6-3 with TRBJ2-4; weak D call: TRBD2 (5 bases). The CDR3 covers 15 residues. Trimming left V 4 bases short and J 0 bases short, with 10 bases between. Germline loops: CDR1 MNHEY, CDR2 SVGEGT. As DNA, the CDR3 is TGTGCCAGCAGTTTGAGGGCTCTAGCCAAAAACATTCAGTACTTC. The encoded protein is CASSLRALAKNIQYF.

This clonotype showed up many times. The CDR3 region has the DNA TGCAGTGCGGTGACTAGCGGGGTAGGGGGCTACAATGAGCAGTTCTTC. Protein: CSAVTSGVGGYNEQFF. The chain uses TRBV20-1 and TRBJ2-1; 11 positions match TRBD2. Trimming removed 6 bases from V and 3 bases from J; junction bases left unmatched: 10. The germline V gene encodes CDR1 DFQATT and CDR2 SNEGSKA (reference sequence). This CDR3 has 16 residues.

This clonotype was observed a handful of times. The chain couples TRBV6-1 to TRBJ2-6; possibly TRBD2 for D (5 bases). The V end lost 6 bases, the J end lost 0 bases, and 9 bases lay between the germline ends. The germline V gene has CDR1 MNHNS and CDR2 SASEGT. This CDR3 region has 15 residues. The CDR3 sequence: CASSGNPSGANVLTF. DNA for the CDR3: TGTGCCAGCAGCGGGAACCCCTCTGGGGCCAACGTCCTGACTTTC.

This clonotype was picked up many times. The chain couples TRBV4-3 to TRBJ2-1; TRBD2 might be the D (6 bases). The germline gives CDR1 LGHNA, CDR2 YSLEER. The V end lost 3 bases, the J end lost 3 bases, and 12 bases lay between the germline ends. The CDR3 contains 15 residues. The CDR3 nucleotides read TGCGCCAGCAGCCAGGGAGGTTTTCGCTACAATGAGCAGTTCTTC. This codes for CASSQGGFRYNEQFF.